The 8 T cell receptor beta chains given below trace back to one sample, sequenced in a study of regulatory T cells in long-lasting Graves disease (dated by TCRdb to about 2021). This specimen's time point label, per the study, means: persistent/refractory GD, antithyroid drugs over 5 years with positive TRAb. RNA was extracted from PBMCs in TRIzol for both TCR sequencing and RNA sequencing. Receptors were amplified or captured by multiplex PCR. For sequencing, an Illumina HiSeq 4000 was employed. To build TCR beta libraries, CDR3 regions were amplified by Arm-PCR using iRepertoire HTBI primers. TCRdb trimmed the raw reads at Q25, called clones with MiXCR and kept productive beta chains. Entries are consolidated by CDR3 protein sequence, retaining the most common genes and DNA. Across this sample there are 300,000 or so distinct CDR3 sequences, with around a fifth seen only once. Together, the top ten hold approximately 31% of the sample.

Material: peripheral blood mononuclear cells (PBMCs), obtained when the disease was refractory, from a patient treated with antithyroid drugs. Every receptor here comes from a female donor with Graves disease.

There are many counts of this clonotype. This chain connects TRBV18 to TRBJ1-5; D remains ambiguous. V was clipped by 3 bases and J by 2 bases, with 8 bases between them. Germline V gene lookup returns CDR1 KGHSH and CDR2 LQKENI. The CDR3 consists of 14 residues. As DNA, the CDR3 is TGTGCCAGCTCACCTTCCGACGGCAATCAGCCCCAGCATTTT. Protein product: CASSPSDGNQPQHF.

This clonotype was counted many times. The chain links TRBV30 to TRBJ1-4; the D gene is possibly TRBD1 (6 bases). Germline CDR1 is GTSNPN and CDR2 is SVGIG (reference sequence). V was trimmed by 2 bases and J by 8 bases, leaving 12 bases between them. The CDR3 has 13 residues. Here the CDR3 reads CAWSTGWGEKLFF. CDR3 nucleotides: TGTGCCTGGAGTACAGGGTGGGGGGAAAAACTGTTTTTT.

This clonotype has ten or more counts. The rearrangement uses TRBV7-9 and TRBJ1-2; D is ambiguous. CDR1 and CDR2 (germline): SEHNR, FQNEAQ (reference sequence). V was clipped by 3 bases and J by 4 bases, with 9 bases between them. This CDR3 spans 13 amino acids. This chain's CDR3 is CASSLRQSYGYTF. The CDR3 bases are TGTGCCAGCAGCTTGCGGCAGAGCTATGGCTACACCTTC. The entire variable domain, with the rest obtained from reference TRBV7-9 and TRBJ1-2, is as follows: DTGVSQNPRHKITKRGQNVTFRCDPISEHNRLYWYRQTLGQGPEFLTYFQNEAQLEKSRLLSDRFSAERPKGSFSTLEIQRTEQGDSAMYLCASSLRQSYGYTFGSGTRLTVV.

A few counts support this clonotype. The chain is built from TRBV20-1 and TRBJ2-7; tentatively, D is TRBD2 (6 bases). This CDR3 spans 13 amino acids. Looked up from germline, CDR1 is DFQATT and CDR2 is SNEGSKA (reference sequence). V shed 4 bases and J shed 7 bases, with 17 bases lying between them. The CDR3 sequence: CSANGILRGEQYF. Written as DNA, the CDR3 is TGCAGTGCTAACGGGATCCTCCGGGGGGAGCAGTACTTC.

This chain joins TRBV3-1 and TRBJ1-2; no firm D call. Germline values: CDR1 LGHDT, CDR2 YNNKEL (reference sequence). V was shortened by 1 base and J by 1 base, with 10 bases between the two germline ends. There are 15 residues in the CDR3. The CDR3 loop reads CASSQGGFVNYGYTF. In DNA form, the CDR3 reads TGTGCCAGCAGCCAAGGAGGGTTCGTTAACTATGGCTACACCTTC.

This clonotype was recorded at least ten times. The rearrangement links TRBV11-3 to TRBJ1-1, with D hard to call. V lost 5 bases and J 9 bases, leaving 16 bases between the germline ends. Germline lookup yields CDR1 SGHNT and CDR2 YENEEA. This CDR3 contains 13 residues. The CDR3 here is CASSLGSEGKAFF. In nucleotides, the CDR3 is TGTGCCAGCAGCCTTGGGTCGGAGGGTAAAGCTTTCTTT.

This clonotype has only a few counts. The J gene is TRBJ2-5, the V gene TRBV14, with 8 bases matching TRBD2. Germline CDR1 and CDR2: SGHDN and FVKESK. Trimming at V came to 4 bases and at J to 2 bases, leaving 6 bases not matched to a gene. CDR3 length: 15 amino acids. CDR3 loop: CASSPGTSDQETQYF. As DNA, the CDR3 is TGTGCCAGCAGCCCCGGGACTAGTGATCAAGAGACCCAGTACTTC. Full variable domain (outside the CDR3, taken from reference TRBV14 and TRBJ2-5): EAGVTQFPSHSVIEKGQTVTLRCDPISGHDNLYWYRRVMGKEIKFLLHFVKESKQDESGMPNNRFLAERTGGTYSTLKVQPAELEDSGVYFCASSPGTSDQETQYFGPGTRLLVL.

This CDR3 is CASSQDGGGTRRSTEAFF. CDR3 DNA: TGTGCCAGCAGCCAAGATGGGGGAGGGACGCGGCGGAGCACTGAAGCTTTCTTT. The chain employs TRBV3-1 and TRBJ1-1; weak D call: TRBD1 (5 bases). V lost 0 bases to trimming and J lost 4 bases, with 21 bases between them. The CDR3 totals 18 residues. Germline loops: CDR1 LGHDT, CDR2 YNNKEL (reference sequence).